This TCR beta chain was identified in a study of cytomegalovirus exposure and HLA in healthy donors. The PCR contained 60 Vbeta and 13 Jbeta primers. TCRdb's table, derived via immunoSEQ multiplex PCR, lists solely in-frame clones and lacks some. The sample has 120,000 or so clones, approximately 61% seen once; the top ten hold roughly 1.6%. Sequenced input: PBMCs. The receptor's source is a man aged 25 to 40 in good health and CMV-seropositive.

The CDR3 spells CASSKTSASGTDTQYF. The CDR3 coding sequence is TGTGCCAGCAGCAAGACCTCGGCTAGCGGTACAGATACGCAGTATTTT. The chain is built from TRBV6-4 and TRBJ2-3, with 7 bases aligning to TRBD2. Trimming took 6 bases from V and 3 from J; bases not matched to a gene: 12. The CDR3 totals 16 residues. CDR1 and CDR2 (germline): MRHNA, SNTAGT.